The 10 T cell receptor beta chains reported below all come from one sample, sequenced in a study of post-analysis software for immune sequencing data (dated by TCRdb to between 2015 and 2017). General study outcomes and caveats: About 5 TRBV segments, including TRBV5-6, TRBV5-1 and TRBV20-1, were significantly more frequent in patients than controls.

Library preparation used PCR. For sequencing, an Illumina HiSeq 2500 was employed. To reduce PCR and sequencing biases, unique molecular identifiers were incorporated into the TCR beta cDNA libraries. The public reads were run again by TCRdb, first through fastp at Q25 and then through MiXCR, and only productive beta chains were kept. All rows with the same CDR3 protein become a single entry with the most common DNA and genes. Recorded for this sample are about 400,000 distinct CDR3 sequences; approximately 33% of them occurred a single time. The ten biggest clones cover roughly an eighth of the sample. These receptors lack a known antigen. Sequencing input: blood. The receptors derive from a girl between 10 and 17 years old with multiple sclerosis.

This clonotype has just a few counts. The V gene is TRBV5-1, the J gene TRBJ1-1; possibly TRBD1 for D (6 bases). Trimming took 5 bases from V and 5 from J, leaving 13 bases between them. This CDR3 region has 13 residues. The germline V gene has CDR1 SGHRS and CDR2 YFSETQ. The CDR3 DNA reads TGCGCCAGCAGGTTGAAGGGGGAGACTGAAGCTTTCTTT. It codes for CASRLKGETEAFF.

V is TRBV10-2 and J is TRBJ1-1; D not resolved. Trimming cost V 6 bases and J 3 bases, with 14 bases left between them. Germline-derived CDR1 and CDR2 are WSHSY and SAAADI. The CDR3 loop spans 14 amino acids. In DNA, the CDR3 is TGCGCCAGCAGAGGCCCCGGGCGGTACACTGAAGCTTTCTTT. It encodes CASRGPGRYTEAFF.

Worth noting for this clonotype: This may be a read error: a much more frequent sequence differs by one nucleotide. The CDR3 loop is CAVSAVITEQYF. CDR3 in DNA: TGTGCCGTCAGTGCGGTGATTACGGAGCAGTACTTC. The V and J genes are TRBV10-3 and TRBJ2-5; the D is unclear. This CDR3 is built from 12 residues. From germline, CDR1 is ENHRY and CDR2 SYGVKD.

CDR3 DNA sequence: TGTGCCAGCAGAAATCCGGGAGTCTACGAGCAGTACTTC. This translates into CASRNPGVYEQYF. The chain is built from TRBV28 and TRBJ2-7; possible D gene TRBD2, 6 bases. The CDR3 is 13 residues long. Germline V gene sequence: CDR1 MDHEN, CDR2 SYDVKM. V lost 6 bases, J lost 3 bases, and 12 bases lay in between.

The chain combines TRBV7-9 with TRBJ2-5; no reliable D call. The J call may be in error: the DNA end matches TRBJ2-7 better. The CDR3 loop spans 14 amino acids. Per germline, CDR1 SEHNR and CDR2 FQNEAQ (reference sequence). The CDR3 nucleotides read TGTGCCAGCAGCTCCCCCCGGGCCCCCTACGAGCAGTACTTC. Its protein is CASSSPRAPYEQYF.

In DNA form, the CDR3 reads TGTGCCAGCACCGACGGGAGGGGGCGAGGAGATACGCAGTATTTT. Amino acids: CASTDGRGRGDTQYF. The rearrangement joins TRBV12-3 or TRBV12-4 to TRBJ2-3; maybe TRBD2 (8 bases). The CDR3 has 15 amino acids. Trimming shortened V by 7 bases and J by 5 bases, and 19 bases separated the two germline ends.

This clonotype turned up a few times. The V call is TRBV6-7, the J call TRBJ2-7, with 8 bases aligning to TRBD1. TRBV6-7 is an open reading frame whose function is uncertain. The CDR3 spans 15 residues. V lost 6 bases to trimming and J lost 3 bases; unmatched junction nucleotides: 10. Here the CDR3 DNA reads TGTGCCAGCAGCCGATGGACAGGGTTGAGCTACGAGCAGTACTTC. Protein: CASSRWTGLSYEQYF.

This clonotype was detected only a few times. The rearrangement joins TRBV12-3 or TRBV12-4 to TRBJ1-1, with 8 bases identical to TRBD1. The CDR3 extends over 12 amino acids. Trimming took 6 bases from V and 7 from J; bases not matched to a gene: 4. This chain's CDR3 is CASRGTGREAFF. The CDR3 DNA reads as TGTGCCAGCAGGGGGACAGGTCGTGAAGCTTTCTTT.

The chain links TRBV13 to TRBJ2-7, with a tentative D call TRBD2 (5 bases). The germline gives CDR1 PRHDT, CDR2 FYEKMQ (reference sequence). Trimming shortened V by 4 bases and J by 7 bases, and 20 bases separated the two germline ends. CDR3 length: 15 amino acids. CDR3 sequence (DNA): TGTGCCAGCAGCTACGGGGTACTAACGCTGGGGGAGCAGTACTTC. Protein product: CASSYGVLTLGEQYF.

V usage is TRBV7-9 and J usage is TRBJ1-4; D is possibly TRBD1 (5 bases). This CDR3 region has 15 residues. V lost 1 base and J 0 bases, leaving 6 bases between the germline ends. Looked up from germline, CDR1 is SEHNR and CDR2 is FQNEAQ (reference sequence). The DNA for the CDR3 is TGTGCCAGCAGCTTAGAGGGGACAACTAATGAAAAACTGTTTTTT. The encoded protein is CASSLEGTTNEKLFF.